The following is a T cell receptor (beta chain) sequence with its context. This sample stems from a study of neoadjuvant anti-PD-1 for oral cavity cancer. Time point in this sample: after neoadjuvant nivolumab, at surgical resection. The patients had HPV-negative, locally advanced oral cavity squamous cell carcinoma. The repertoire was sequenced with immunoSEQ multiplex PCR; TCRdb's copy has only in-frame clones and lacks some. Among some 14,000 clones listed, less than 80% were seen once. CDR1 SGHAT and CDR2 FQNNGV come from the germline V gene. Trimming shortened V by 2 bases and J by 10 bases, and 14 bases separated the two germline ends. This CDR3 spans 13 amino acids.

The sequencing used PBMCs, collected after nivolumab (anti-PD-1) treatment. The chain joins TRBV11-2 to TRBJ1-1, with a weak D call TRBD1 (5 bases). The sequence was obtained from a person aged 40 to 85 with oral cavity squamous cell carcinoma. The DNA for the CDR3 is TGTGCCAGCAGCTTACAAAGGGACTTAGCAGCTTTCTTT. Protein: CASSLQRDLAAFF.